These 28 T cell receptor beta chains originate from one sample sequenced in a study of shared clonotypes between healthy human individuals. Using immunoSEQ multiplex PCR, the repertoire was profiled, and TCRdb retains in-frame clones only, with some absent. The profile covers about 600,000 clones, with around 81% appearing a single time and 12% taken by the ten largest. What was sequenced was PBMCs. The receptors were gathered from a woman aged 40-49 years in good health. Some clones in this sample may be carry-over from other donors' samples.

The V gene is TRBV6-4, the J gene TRBJ2-6, with a tentative D call TRBD1 (6 bases). CDR3 length equals 15 residues. V lost 8 bases, J lost 5 bases, and 16 bases lay in between. Germline CDR1 MRHNA, CDR2 SNTAGT. CDR3 sequence reads: CASPTPQGRANVLTF. The CDR3, as DNA: TGTGCCAGCCCCACACCGCAGGGGAGGGCCAACGTCCTGACTTTC.

This clone has only one observation. The V gene is TRBV2, the J gene TRBJ1-5, with D tentatively TRBD1 (5 bases). V lost 3 bases and J 6 bases, leaving 12 bases between the germline ends. The CDR3 totals 14 residues. Germline V gene data show CDR1 as SNHLY and CDR2 as FYNNEI. The CDR3 reads CASSDKSGTQPQHF. The DNA for the CDR3 is TGTGCCAGCAGTGATAAATCAGGGACTCAGCCCCAGCATTTT.

The chain combines TRBV2 with TRBJ2-7; the match to TRBD1 covers 7 bases. Germline CDR1 is SNHLY and CDR2 is FYNNEI. With V trimmed by 4 bases and J by 3 bases, 0 bases remained unmatched. The CDR3 is 12 residues long. Here the CDR3 reads CASSGDSYEQYF. In DNA form, the CDR3 reads TGTGCCAGCAGTGGGGACAGCTACGAGCAGTACTTC.

To note about this clone: A much larger clone sits a single nucleotide away, making a read error possible. The sample carries other DNA sequences with the same CDR3. The V and J genes are TRBV5-1 and TRBJ2-5; D remains ambiguous. The CDR3 length is 14 residues. Germline V gene data show CDR1 as SGHRS and CDR2 as YFSETQ. The germline V and J ends were trimmed by 1 base and 5 bases, with 12 bases remaining between them. The CDR3 DNA reads as TGCGCCAGCAGCTTGTCCGACGGCCAGGAGACCCAGTACTTC. It codes for CASSLSDGQETQYF.

This clone has more than one count but fewer than ten. The chain has TRBV30 and TRBJ2-2; D gene ambiguous. The CDR3 totals 12 residues. Germline CDR1 GTSNPN, CDR2 SVGIG (reference sequence). Trimming left V 0 bases short and J 7 bases short, with 6 bases between. CDR3 sequence (DNA): TGTGCCTGGAGTGTATACGACGGGGAGCTGTTTTTT. Translation: CAWSVYDGELFF.

The chain employs TRBV11-2 and TRBJ1-2; TRBD1 matches at 8 bases. In germline, CDR1 is SGHAT, CDR2 FQNNGV. CDR3 length: 14 residues. V shed 1 base and J 4 bases; nucleotides not matched to a gene: 2. This CDR3 is CASSLGTGGYGYTF. For the CDR3, the DNA is TGTGCCAGCAGCTTAGGTACAGGGGGCTATGGCTACACCTTC.

This sequence joins TRBV28 and TRBJ1-3; D is perhaps TRBD1 (5 bases). There are 16 residues in the CDR3. The V end was cut by 4 bases, the J end by 0 bases, with 13 bases between. Germline V gives CDR1 MDHEN, CDR2 SYDVKM. The CDR3 sequence: CASSSPDILSGNTIYF. DNA of the CDR3: TGTGCCAGCAGTTCACCGGACATCCTCTCTGGAAACACCATATATTTT.

A remark on this clone: An end of the junction does not agree with germline; a read error may underlie this. The chain links TRBV4-3 to TRBJ2-1, with 9 bases identical to TRBD1. The germline V gene has CDR1 LGHNA and CDR2 YSLEER. The CDR3 length is 12 residues. DNA for the CDR3: TGCGCCAGCAGCCAGACCGGGACAGGGCCGGTCTTC. This encodes CASSQTGTGPVF.

The gene calls are TRBV9 and TRBJ2-3; 8 positions agree with TRBD2. CDR3 length equals 16 residues. Germline lookup yields CDR1 SGDLS and CDR2 YYNGEE. Trimming cost V 0 bases and J 1 base; bases outside gene matches: 4. The CDR3 DNA is TGTGCCAGCAGCGTAGGGAGCGGGAGTCGCACAGATACGCAGTATTTT. Amino acids: CASSVGSGSRTDTQYF.

V and J are TRBV30 and TRBJ2-1; perhaps TRBD1 as D (5 bases). Germline CDR1 reads GTSNPN; CDR2 reads SVGIG (reference sequence). The CDR3 has 11 amino acids. The V end was cut by 4 bases, the J end by 9 bases, with 10 bases between. CDR3 bases: TGTGCCTGGACGCAAGACAGTGAGCAGTTCTTC. Translating it yields CAWTQDSEQFF.

The chain links TRBV6-6 to TRBJ2-7; TRBD1 aligns across 8 bases. This CDR3 contains 13 residues. Germline CDR1 MNHNY, CDR2 SVGAGI (reference sequence). Germline trimming cut 7 bases from V and 6 bases from J; bases unmatched to any gene: 8. The chain's CDR3 is CASTYRGAGEQYF. CDR3 nucleotide sequence: TGTGCCAGCACCTACAGGGGGGCGGGCGAGCAGTACTTC.

The chain links TRBV5-1 to TRBJ2-2; D uncertain. The V end lost 2 bases, the J end lost 2 bases, and 7 bases lay between the germline ends. Germline assignment: CDR1 SGHRS and CDR2 YFSETQ. The CDR3 is 14 amino acids. In DNA, the CDR3 is TGCGCCAGCAGCTTATCCAGAAACACCGGGGAGCTGTTTTTT. Its translation is CASSLSRNTGELFF.

The CDR3 region is CASSLSYREKGPDEQFF. The CDR3 DNA follows: TGTGCCAGCAGTTTATCGTATCGGGAGAAGGGTCCGGATGAGCAGTTCTTC. This rearrangement joins TRBV27 to TRBJ2-1; a weak D match, TRBD2 (6 bases). The germline V and J ends were trimmed by 0 bases and 8 bases, with 20 bases remaining between them. The CDR3 covers 17 residues. Per germline, CDR1 MNHEY and CDR2 SMNVEV (reference sequence).

This clone was counted many times. This chain joins TRBV6-5 and TRBJ1-2, with 7 bases lining up with TRBD1. In germline, CDR1 is MNHEY, CDR2 SVGAGI. V shed 6 bases, J shed 8 bases, and the junction held 6 bases outside the gene matches. The CDR3 is 12 amino acids. This CDR3 reads CASSLDRLGYTF. The CDR3 DNA sequence: TGTGCCAGCAGCTTGGACAGGTTGGGCTACACCTTC.

This rearrangement joins TRBV7-3 to TRBJ2-2, with D possibly being TRBD1 (5 bases). The ends were cut back, 8 bases at V and 0 bases at J, with 10 bases in the middle. There are 14 residues in the CDR3. From germline, CDR1 is SGHTA and CDR2 FQGTGA. The CDR3 region is CASQKGSNTGELFF. CDR3 nucleotides: TGTGCCAGCCAAAAGGGGTCGAACACCGGGGAGCTGTTTTTT.

Only a few counts were recorded for this clone. V is TRBV7-9 and J is TRBJ2-7, with D possibly matching TRBD2 (5 bases). Germline assignment: CDR1 SEHNR and CDR2 FQNEAQ (reference sequence). This CDR3 is built from 13 residues. V was trimmed by 4 bases and J by 5 bases, leaving 12 bases between them. Here the CDR3 reads CASSSGSWDEQYF. In nucleotides, the CDR3 is TGTGCCAGCAGCTCGGGATCTTGGGACGAGCAGTACTTC.

The chain has TRBV7-8 and TRBJ1-2; D may be TRBD1 (6 bases). V shed 3 bases and J shed 4 bases, with 6 bases lying between them. Germline assignment: CDR1 SGHVS and CDR2 FQNEAQ. This CDR3 contains 12 residues. The CDR3, as DNA: TGTGCCAGCAGCTTGGGGGCCTATGGCTACACCTTC. Translation: CASSLGAYGYTF. The full variable domain, its missing parts supplied by reference TRBV7-8 and TRBJ1-2, is GAGVSQSPRYKVAKRGQDVALRCDPISGHVSLFWYQQALGQGPEFLTYFQNEAQLDKSGLPSDRFFAERPEGSVSTLKIQRTQQEDSAVYLCASSLGAYGYTFGSGTRLTVV.

The chain joins TRBV6-1 to TRBJ2-5; 9 bases fit TRBD1. V lost 6 bases, J lost 2 bases, and 4 bases stayed unmatched. CDR1 MNHNS and CDR2 SASEGT come from the germline V gene. The CDR3 loop spans 14 amino acids. This chain's CDR3 is CASSRDREQETQYF. Written as DNA, the CDR3 is TGTGCCAGCAGCCGGGACAGGGAACAAGAGACCCAGTACTTC.

This chain uses TRBV5-1 with TRBJ2-1, with D possibly TRBD1 on 6 matching bases. CDR1 SGHRS and CDR2 YFSETQ come from the germline V gene. This CDR3 is 15 amino acids long. Trimming took 4 bases from V and 0 from J, leaving 11 bases between them. CDR3 in DNA: TGCGCCAGCAGCCTGCAGGGGATCTCCTACAATGAGCAGTTCTTC. This sequence encodes CASSLQGISYNEQFF.

This chain joins TRBV14 and TRBJ1-1; D is perhaps TRBD1 (5 bases). V was cut by 2 bases and J by 6 bases, with 10 bases left in between. Looked up from germline, CDR1 is SGHDN and CDR2 is FVKESK. This CDR3 region has 13 residues. The CDR3 sequence: CASSQTAGSEAFF. CDR3 bases: TGTGCCAGCAGCCAAACAGCAGGGTCTGAAGCTTTCTTT.

The count of this clone is one. The chain combines TRBV5-6 with TRBJ1-5, with D possibly TRBD1 on 5 matching bases. The CDR3 is 18 amino acids. CDR1 and CDR2 from the germline V gene are SGHDT and YYEEEE. V lost 0 bases and J lost 0, with 16 bases in between. The CDR3 DNA reads as TGTGCCAGCAGCTTGGTACGACGGGACGGAGGTAGCAATCAGCCCCAGCATTTT. It codes for CASSLVRRDGGSNQPQHF.

The chain employs TRBV29-1 and TRBJ2-1, with D possibly matching TRBD2 (8 bases). Trimming removed 8 bases at V and 3 bases at J, with 23 bases between. This CDR3 contains 16 residues. Germline V CDR1 and CDR2: SQVTM, ANQGSEA. The CDR3 reads CSSGGRAGGYYNEQFF. For the CDR3, the DNA is TGCAGCTCAGGGGGTCGGGCGGGAGGATACTACAATGAGCAGTTCTTC.

The chain is built from TRBV7-2 and TRBJ2-1; TRBD1 agrees at 7 bases. V gave up 5 bases and J gave up 1 base; unmatched junction bases: 5. Germline-derived CDR1 and CDR2 are SGHTA and FQGNSA. The CDR3 runs 15 residues. The CDR3 is CASSQQGISYNEQFF. DNA of the CDR3: TGTGCCAGCAGCCAACAGGGGATTTCCTACAATGAGCAGTTCTTC.

The rearrangement uses TRBV7-2 and TRBJ2-2; 8 positions match TRBD2. The CDR3 totals 16 residues. J lost 1 base, V lost 5 bases, and 6 bases had no gene match. In germline, CDR1 is SGHTA, CDR2 FQGNSA. CDR3 nucleotides: TGTGCCAGCAGCAGACTAGCGCCCGTGAACACCGGGGAGCTGTTTTTT. Its protein is CASSRLAPVNTGELFF.

The chain is built from TRBV2 and TRBJ2-7; D is perhaps TRBD2 (5 bases). Germline values: CDR1 SNHLY, CDR2 FYNNEI. V lost 6 bases and J lost 3, with 15 bases in between. The CDR3 covers 14 residues. The CDR3 region has the DNA TGTGCCAGCAGCGGACTCAGGATTCTCTACGAGCAGTACTTC. It is translated as CASSGLRILYEQYF.

The chain employs TRBV2 and TRBJ2-7; possibly TRBD2 for D (6 bases). In germline, CDR1 is SNHLY, CDR2 FYNNEI. The ends were cut back, 6 bases at V and 0 bases at J, with 9 bases in the middle. This CDR3 comprises 13 residues. CDR3 DNA sequence: TGTGCCAGCAGAGGCGGGGACTCCTACGAGCAGTACTTC. It translates to CASRGGDSYEQYF.

The V and J genes are TRBV7-3 and TRBJ1-1; 9 bases are shared with TRBD1. The V gene's germline CDR1 is SGHTA and CDR2 FQGTGA. The trim removed 3 bases at V and 0 bases at J, leaving 8 bases unmatched. The CDR3 runs 17 residues. CDR3 in DNA: TGTGCCAGCAGCTTCCGGAGGACAGGGGCCATGAACACTGAAGCTTTCTTT. Its protein is CASSFRRTGAMNTEAFF.

This clone was counted between two and nine times. The chain employs TRBV5-4 and TRBJ1-1; 10 bases are shared with TRBD1. V was pared by 4 bases and J by 4 bases, with 7 bases of the junction left unmatched. CDR1 and CDR2 from the germline V gene are SGHNT and YYREEE (reference sequence). CDR3 length: 15 amino acids. The CDR3 DNA follows: TGTGCCAGCAGCACTCAGACAGGGGGCCGCACTGAAGCTTTCTTT. Translation gives CASSTQTGGRTEAFF.